This TCR beta chain was sequenced for a study of T cells after posttransplantation cyclophosphamide. The naive gate required viable CD3+CD4+ or CD3+CD8+ cells with CCR7+CD45RA+CD45RO-CD95-CD27+CD28+ phenotype. The V and J ends lost 6 bases and 6 bases, in that order; junction bases with no gene match: 6. Germline V lookup: CDR1 ENHRY, CDR2 SYGVKD. The CDR3 spans 14 residues. The table lists this clone with a count of one. Libraries were prepared by immunoSEQ multiplex PCR; TCRdb keeps only in-frame clonotypes and omits some of them. In the table there are 20,000 to 25,000 clones, roughly 97% of which are singletons.

The sequence was collected from a man aged 50 to 59 in good health, CMV-negative, and a related stem cell transplant donor. Sequencing used naive CD4+ T cells sorted from PBMCs. This chain uses TRBV10-3 with TRBJ2-1, with 9 positions matching TRBD1. The CDR3 DNA reads as TGTGCCATCAGATCGGGACAGGGTATCAATGAGCAGTTCTTC. Its translation is CAIRSGQGINEQFF.